The 26 T cell receptor beta chains in this list originate from one sample, sequenced in a study of cytomegalovirus exposure and HLA in healthy donors. PCR amplification relied on 60 Vbeta primers (plus 13 Jbeta primers). Some clones are missing from TCRdb's copy, which holds only in-frame ones; the method was immunoSEQ multiplex PCR. The sample spans 130,000 or so clones; the ten largest clones claim approximately 2%. Source material: PBMCs. The receptors derive from a woman between 18 and 29 years old in good health and CMV-seronegative.

This sequence joins TRBV11-3 and TRBJ1-2, with D possibly TRBD1 on 5 matching bases. The length of the CDR3 is 14 residues. Germline CDR1 and CDR2: SGHNT and YENEEA. Trimming shortened V by 5 bases and J by 1 base, and 11 bases separated the two germline ends. Here the CDR3 DNA reads TGTGCCAGCAGCCAAGAAGACAGTAACTATGGCTACACCTTC. This codes for CASSQEDSNYGYTF.

DNA for the CDR3: TGTGCCACCAGCAGAGACCTGACTAGCTTCGAGCAGTACTTC. Its translation: CATSRDLTSFEQYF. The chain has TRBV15 and TRBJ2-7; 7 bases fit TRBD2. CDR3 size: 14 residues. Germline CDR1 reads LNHNV; CDR2 reads YYDKDF (reference sequence). J lost 6 bases, V lost 0 bases, and 5 bases had no gene match.

The gene calls are TRBV2 and TRBJ1-3, with TRBD1 as a possible D gene (5 bases). V lost 8 bases and J 4 bases, leaving 15 bases between the germline ends. Germline V gene data show CDR1 as SNHLY and CDR2 as FYNNEI. This CDR3 contains 14 residues. Here the CDR3 DNA reads TGTGCCAGCGGGTCCGGGCGGGACGGAAACACCATATATTTT. Translated: CASGSGRDGNTIYF.

CDR3 region: CASSVPGNTEAFF. The CDR3 region has the DNA TGTGCCAGCAGTGTACCGGGGAACACTGAAGCTTTCTTT. This chain joins TRBV6-5 and TRBJ1-1; D remains ambiguous. This CDR3 has 13 amino acids. The V gene's germline CDR1 is MNHEY and CDR2 SVGAGI. Trimming took off 5 bases at V and 1 base at J, with 8 bases between the two ends.

The V gene is TRBV29-1, the J gene TRBJ2-2; possibly TRBD1 for D (5 bases). The V end was cut by 3 bases, the J end by 7 bases, with 9 bases between. CDR3 size: 12 residues. CDR1 and CDR2 from the germline V gene are SQVTM and ANQGSEA. CDR3 sequence (DNA): TGCAGCGTTGAGGGGCCCGGCGGGGAGCTGTTTTTT. This sequence encodes CSVEGPGGELFF.

This sequence joins TRBV7-3 and TRBJ1-1, with D unclear. Germline V CDR1 and CDR2: SGHTA, FQGTGA. V dropped 6 bases and J dropped 0 bases, with 8 bases sitting between them. This CDR3 is 13 amino acids long. CDR3 loop: CASRNSLNTEAFF. The CDR3 coding sequence is TGTGCCAGCAGAAACAGCCTGAACACTGAAGCTTTCTTT.

V and J are TRBV7-9 and TRBJ2-1; 8 bases are a match to TRBD2. J lost 3 bases, V lost 5 bases, and 9 bases had no gene match. CDR1 is SEHNR and CDR2 is FQNEAQ in the germline V gene (reference sequence). The CDR3 runs 16 residues. The CDR3 nucleotides are TGTGCCAGCAGCCCCCGGATTAGCGGGAACTACAATGAGCAGTTCTTC. It encodes CASSPRISGNYNEQFF.

V and J are TRBV5-4 and TRBJ2-1, with TRBD2 matching over 9 bases. J lost 8 bases, V lost 0 bases, and 9 bases had no gene match. Germline V gives CDR1 SGHNT, CDR2 YYREEE (reference sequence). This CDR3 has 16 residues. CDR3 sequence reads: CASSLVGLASSHEQFF. The CDR3 bases are TGTGCCAGCAGCTTGGTTGGACTAGCGTCCTCACATGAGCAGTTCTTC.

The rearrangement joins TRBV7-2 to TRBJ2-1; TRBD2 matches at 7 bases. CDR1 is SGHTA and CDR2 is FQGNSA in the germline V gene. The CDR3 length is 14 residues. After removal of 2 bases from V and 6 bases from J, the junction contained 4 bases not matched to a gene. For the CDR3, the DNA is TGTGCCAGCAGCTTACTCAGGACTAGCAATGAGCAGTTCTTC. Translation gives CASSLLRTSNEQFF.

The CDR3 nucleotides read TGTGCCAGCAGCAGGGACATAAACGAGCAGTACTTC. This sequence encodes CASSRDINEQYF. The rearrangement joins TRBV7-2 to TRBJ2-7; weak D call: TRBD1 (6 bases). Trimming removed 5 bases at V and 5 bases at J, with 10 bases between. CDR3 size: 12 residues. CDR1 and CDR2 from the germline V gene are SGHTA and FQGNSA.

Comments on this clone: This CDR3 fails to terminate in the conserved phenylalanine or tryptophan, so it likely reflects a read error. CDR3 in DNA: TGTGCCAGCAGACGACAGATAGATCAGCCCCAGCATATT. Amino acids: CASRRQIDQPQHI. The chain joins TRBV28 to TRBJ1-5, with D maybe TRBD1 (5 bases). This CDR3 is built from 13 residues. With 6 bases removed from V and 5 bases from J, the gap between germline ends came to 11 bases. The V gene's germline CDR1 is MDHEN and CDR2 SYDVKM.

The rearrangement uses TRBV7-2 and TRBJ2-5; D might be TRBD2 (6 bases). V was cut by 0 bases and J by 2 bases, with 10 bases left in between. Germline assignment: CDR1 SGHTA and CDR2 FQGNSA. The CDR3 has 15 residues. The CDR3 DNA is TGTGCCAGCAGCTTAGCGGGGACTTTTCAAGAGACCCAGTACTTC. Amino acids: CASSLAGTFQETQYF.

V and J are TRBV5-1 and TRBJ2-5, with a possible D match to TRBD2 (6 bases). Germline V gene lookup returns CDR1 SGHRS and CDR2 YFSETQ. This CDR3 is 13 amino acids long. V lost 3 bases, J lost 2 bases, and 8 bases lay in between. The CDR3, as DNA: TGCGCCAGCAGCTGGGACTTACAAGAGACCCAGTACTTC. It codes for CASSWDLQETQYF. Based on the CDR3 plus reference TRBV5-1 and TRBJ2-5, the full variable domain is KAGVTQTPRYLIKTRGQQVTLSCSPISGHRSVSWYQQTPGQGLQFLFEYFSETQRNKGNFPGRFSGRQFSNSRSEMNVSTLELGDSALYLCASSWDLQETQYFGPGTRLLVL.

The chain links TRBV18 to TRBJ2-5; TRBD2 matches 11 bases. The CDR3 spans 16 residues. Germline V gene sequence: CDR1 KGHSH, CDR2 LQKENI. Trimming cost V 2 bases and J 5 bases; bases outside gene matches: 7. The CDR3 coding sequence is TGTGCCAGCTCACCAGCACTAGCGGGAGTTGCTGAGACCCAGTACTTC. Residues: CASSPALAGVAETQYF.

The chain carries TRBV5-1 and TRBJ2-7; 11 bases map to TRBD2. This CDR3 has 15 amino acids. With 4 bases clipped from V and 0 bases from J, the junction kept 3 bases outside the gene matches. Germline values: CDR1 SGHRS, CDR2 YFSETQ. The CDR3 region has the DNA TGCGCCAGCAGCAGGGGACTAGCGGTCTCCTACGAGCAGTACTTC. Translated, it gives CASSRGLAVSYEQYF.

This CDR3 is CASSLRTSDTGELFF. CDR3 DNA: TGTGCCAGCAGCTTAAGGACTAGCGACACCGGGGAGCTGTTTTTT. The chain has TRBV7-3 and TRBJ2-2; 9 nucleotides agree with TRBD2. Germline CDR1 is SGHTA and CDR2 is FQGTGA. The V and J ends lost 1 base and 3 bases, in that order; junction bases with no gene match: 0. There are 15 residues in the CDR3.

The chain uses TRBV27 and TRBJ1-2; the D is unclear. The V end lost 6 bases, the J end lost 0 bases, and 11 bases lay between the germline ends. The CDR3 extends over 14 amino acids. Looked up from germline, CDR1 is MNHEY and CDR2 is SMNVEV (reference sequence). CDR3 DNA: TGTGCCAGCAGGCCATCGGGTTCTAACTATGGCTACACCTTC. It codes for CASRPSGSNYGYTF.

The V and J genes are TRBV28 and TRBJ1-2, with D maybe TRBD1 (5 bases). CDR3 size: 14 residues. The ends were cut back, 5 bases at V and 7 bases at J, with 17 bases in the middle. The V gene's germline CDR1 is MDHEN and CDR2 SYDVKM. CDR3 residues: CASSGDSGSAGYTF. CDR3 sequence (DNA): TGTGCCAGCAGTGGGGACTCAGGCAGTGCTGGCTACACCTTC.

The chain couples TRBV6-6 to TRBJ1-1; no definite D call. The V gene's germline CDR1 is MNHNY and CDR2 SVGAGI (reference sequence). This CDR3 region has 13 residues. The V end lost 7 bases, the J end lost 0 bases, and 9 bases lay between the germline ends. The CDR3 nucleotides read TGTGCCAGCAACGGGTTAATGAACACTGAAGCTTTCTTT. Amino acids: CASNGLMNTEAFF.

V and J are TRBV7-9 and TRBJ2-1, with no clear D. Trimming took 1 base from V and 13 from J, leaving 11 bases between them. The CDR3 is made up of 12 amino acids. The germline V gene has CDR1 SEHNR and CDR2 FQNEAQ (reference sequence). The CDR3, as DNA: TGTGCCAGCAGCTTAGAACGGTCCTCACAGTTCTTC. It translates to CASSLERSSQFF.

The chain carries TRBV7-3 and TRBJ1-1; D is uncertain. The V gene's germline CDR1 is SGHTA and CDR2 FQGTGA. CDR3 length: 13 residues. With 2 bases removed from V and 1 base from J, the gap between germline ends came to 5 bases. This CDR3 is CASSLRGNTEAFF. The CDR3 region has the DNA TGTGCCAGCAGCTTACGGGGGAACACTGAAGCTTTCTTT.

The genes are TRBV7-9 and TRBJ2-7, with D possibly matching TRBD1 (6 bases). Between the trimmed V and J ends, which lost 5 bases and 4 bases, there was a span of 24 bases. Germline V gives CDR1 SEHNR, CDR2 FQNEAQ (reference sequence). The CDR3 is 17 amino acids. CDR3 DNA sequence: TGTGCCAGCAGCCAAAATCCCGGCAGGGGCGGCGGATACGAGCAGTACTTC. This sequence encodes CASSQNPGRGGGYEQYF.

The chain recombines TRBV29-1 with TRBJ1-5, with D perhaps matching TRBD1 (5 bases). Germline lookup yields CDR1 SQVTM and CDR2 ANQGSEA. Trimming stripped 5 bases from V and 8 bases from J, with 16 bases between. CDR3 length equals 13 residues. CDR3 amino acids: CSVWVREGEPQHF. In DNA form, the CDR3 reads TGCAGCGTTTGGGTCAGGGAAGGGGAGCCCCAGCATTTT.

The gene calls are TRBV6-1 and TRBJ2-5; 11 bases line up with TRBD2. The CDR3 loop spans 15 amino acids. Germline CDR1 MNHNS, CDR2 SASEGT. With 7 bases clipped from V and 5 bases from J, the junction kept 9 bases outside the gene matches. The CDR3 loop is CASTSLTSGIETQYF. Here the CDR3 DNA reads TGTGCCAGCACCTCGTTGACTAGCGGGATCGAGACCCAGTACTTC.

This chain links TRBV12-5 with TRBJ2-5; a possible D gene is TRBD1 (6 bases). Trimming removed 5 bases at V and 5 bases at J, with 12 bases between. CDR1 and CDR2 (germline): LGHNT, FRNRAP. There are 13 residues in the CDR3. The CDR3 loop reads CASGVGQGETQYF. Here the CDR3 DNA reads TGTGCTAGTGGTGTGGGGCAGGGGGAGACCCAGTACTTC.

The chain combines TRBV5-1 with TRBJ2-7; 11 bases line up with TRBD2. The CDR3 is made up of 16 amino acids. Trimming at V came to 0 bases and at J to 2 bases, leaving 4 bases not matched to a gene. Germline CDR1 and CDR2: SGHRS and YFSETQ. The CDR3 spells CASSLGETSGTYEQYF. The CDR3 DNA is TGCGCCAGCAGCTTGGGAGAGACTAGCGGGACCTACGAGCAGTACTTC. The full variable domain, completed using reference TRBV5-1 and TRBJ2-7, is KAGVTQTPRYLIKTRGQQVTLSCSPISGHRSVSWYQQTPGQGLQFLFEYFSETQRNKGNFPGRFSGRQFSNSRSEMNVSTLELGDSALYLCASSLGETSGTYEQYFGPGTRLTVT.